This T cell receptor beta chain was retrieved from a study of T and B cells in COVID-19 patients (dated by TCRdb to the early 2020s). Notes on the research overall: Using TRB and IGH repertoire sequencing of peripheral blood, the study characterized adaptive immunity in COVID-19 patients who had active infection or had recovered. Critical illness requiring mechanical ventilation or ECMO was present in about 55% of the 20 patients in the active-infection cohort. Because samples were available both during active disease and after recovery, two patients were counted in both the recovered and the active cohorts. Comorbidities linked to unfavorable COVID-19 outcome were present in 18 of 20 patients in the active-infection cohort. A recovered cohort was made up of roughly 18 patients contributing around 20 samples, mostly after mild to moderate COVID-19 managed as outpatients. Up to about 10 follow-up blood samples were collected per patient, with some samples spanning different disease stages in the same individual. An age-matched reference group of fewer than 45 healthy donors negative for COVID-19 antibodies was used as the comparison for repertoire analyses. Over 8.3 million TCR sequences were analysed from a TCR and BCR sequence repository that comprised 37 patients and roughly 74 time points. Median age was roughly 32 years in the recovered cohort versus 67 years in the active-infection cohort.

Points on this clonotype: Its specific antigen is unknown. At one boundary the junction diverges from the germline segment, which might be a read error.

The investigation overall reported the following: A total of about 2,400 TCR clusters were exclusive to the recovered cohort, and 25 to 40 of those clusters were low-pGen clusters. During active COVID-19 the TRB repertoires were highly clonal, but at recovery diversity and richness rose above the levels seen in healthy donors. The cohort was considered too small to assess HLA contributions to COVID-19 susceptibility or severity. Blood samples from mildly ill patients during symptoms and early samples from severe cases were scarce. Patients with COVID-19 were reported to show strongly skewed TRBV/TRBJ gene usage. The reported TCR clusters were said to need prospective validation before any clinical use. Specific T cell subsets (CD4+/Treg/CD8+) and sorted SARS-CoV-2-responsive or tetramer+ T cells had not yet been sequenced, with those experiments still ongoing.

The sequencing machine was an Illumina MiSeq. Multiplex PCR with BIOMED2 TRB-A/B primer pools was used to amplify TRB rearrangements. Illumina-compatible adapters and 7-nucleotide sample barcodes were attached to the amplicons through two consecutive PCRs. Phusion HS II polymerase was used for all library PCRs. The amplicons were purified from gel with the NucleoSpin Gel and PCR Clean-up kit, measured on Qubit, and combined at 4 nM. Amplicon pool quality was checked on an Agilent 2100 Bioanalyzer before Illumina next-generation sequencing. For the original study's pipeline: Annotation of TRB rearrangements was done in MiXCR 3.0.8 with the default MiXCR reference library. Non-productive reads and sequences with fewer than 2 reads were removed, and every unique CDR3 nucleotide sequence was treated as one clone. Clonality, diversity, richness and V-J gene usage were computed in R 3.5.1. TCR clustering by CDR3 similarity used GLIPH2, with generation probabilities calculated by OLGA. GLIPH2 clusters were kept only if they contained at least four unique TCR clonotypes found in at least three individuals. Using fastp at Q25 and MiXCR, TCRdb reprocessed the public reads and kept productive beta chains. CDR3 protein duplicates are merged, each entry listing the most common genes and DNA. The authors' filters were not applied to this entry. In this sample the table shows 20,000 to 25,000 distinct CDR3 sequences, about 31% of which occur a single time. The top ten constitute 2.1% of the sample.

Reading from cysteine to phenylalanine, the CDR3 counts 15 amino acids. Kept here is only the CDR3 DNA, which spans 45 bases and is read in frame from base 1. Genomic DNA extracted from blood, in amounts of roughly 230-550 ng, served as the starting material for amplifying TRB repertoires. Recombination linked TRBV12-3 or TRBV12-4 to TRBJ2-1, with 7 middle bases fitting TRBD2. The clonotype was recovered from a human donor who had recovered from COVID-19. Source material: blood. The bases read TGCGCCAGCAGTGGTTCCGGGGGGATTTACAATGAGCAGTTCTTC. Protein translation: CASSGSGGIYNEQFF.